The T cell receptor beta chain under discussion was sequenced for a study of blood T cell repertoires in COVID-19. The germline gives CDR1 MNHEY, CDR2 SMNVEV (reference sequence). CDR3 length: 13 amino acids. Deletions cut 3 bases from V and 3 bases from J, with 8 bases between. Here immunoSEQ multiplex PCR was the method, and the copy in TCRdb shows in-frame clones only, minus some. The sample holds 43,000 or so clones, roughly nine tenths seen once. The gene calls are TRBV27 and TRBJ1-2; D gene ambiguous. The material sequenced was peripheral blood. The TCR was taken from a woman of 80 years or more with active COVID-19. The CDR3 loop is CASSLTDYYGYTF. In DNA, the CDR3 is TGTGCCAGCAGTTTGACGGACTACTATGGCTACACCTTC.